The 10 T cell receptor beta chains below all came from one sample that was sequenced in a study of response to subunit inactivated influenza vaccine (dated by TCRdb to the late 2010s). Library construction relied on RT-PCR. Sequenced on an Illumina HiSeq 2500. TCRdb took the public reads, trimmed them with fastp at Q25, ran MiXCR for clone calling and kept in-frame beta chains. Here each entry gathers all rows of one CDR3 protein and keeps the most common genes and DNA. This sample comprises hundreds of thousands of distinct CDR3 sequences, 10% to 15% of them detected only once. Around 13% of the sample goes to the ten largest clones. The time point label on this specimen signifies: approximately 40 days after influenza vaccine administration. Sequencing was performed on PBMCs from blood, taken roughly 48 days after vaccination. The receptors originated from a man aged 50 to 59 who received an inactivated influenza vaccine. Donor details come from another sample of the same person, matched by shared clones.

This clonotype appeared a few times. The CDR3 region has the DNA TGCGCCAGCAGCTTGGCACGTGGATTTGAAGCTTTCTTT. Amino acids: CASSLARGFEAFF. The chain combines TRBV5-1 with TRBJ1-1; D not certain. V shed 0 bases and J shed 7 bases, with 10 bases lying between them. The CDR3 length is 13 residues. The V gene's germline CDR1 is SGHRS and CDR2 YFSETQ.

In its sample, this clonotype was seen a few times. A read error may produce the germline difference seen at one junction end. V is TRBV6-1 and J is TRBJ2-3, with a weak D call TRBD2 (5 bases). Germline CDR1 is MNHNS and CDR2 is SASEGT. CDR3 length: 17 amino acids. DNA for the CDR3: TGTGCCAGCAGTAGGCAGCGCCCCTCTTCTAGCACAGATACGCAGTTTTTT. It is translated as CASSRQRPSSSTDTQFF.

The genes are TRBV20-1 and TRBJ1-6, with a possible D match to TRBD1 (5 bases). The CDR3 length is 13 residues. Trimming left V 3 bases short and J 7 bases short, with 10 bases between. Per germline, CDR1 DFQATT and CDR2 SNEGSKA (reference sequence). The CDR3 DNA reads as TGCAGTGCTAGGGATAGGGGCAATTCACCCCTCCACTTT. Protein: CSARDRGNSPLHF.

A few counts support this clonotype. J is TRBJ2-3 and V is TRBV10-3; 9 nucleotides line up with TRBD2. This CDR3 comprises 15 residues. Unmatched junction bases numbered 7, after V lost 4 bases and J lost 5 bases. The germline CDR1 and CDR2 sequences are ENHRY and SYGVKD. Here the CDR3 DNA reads TGTGCCATCAGTGCCCAGCGGGGGGCTAAAGATACGCAGTATTTT. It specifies CAISAQRGAKDTQYF.

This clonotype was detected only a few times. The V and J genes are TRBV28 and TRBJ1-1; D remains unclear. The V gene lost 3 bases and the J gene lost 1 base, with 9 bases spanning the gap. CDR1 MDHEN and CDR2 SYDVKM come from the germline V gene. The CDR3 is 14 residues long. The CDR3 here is CASSFMGKNTEAFF. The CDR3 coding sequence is TGTGCCAGCAGTTTTATGGGCAAGAACACTGAAGCTTTCTTT.

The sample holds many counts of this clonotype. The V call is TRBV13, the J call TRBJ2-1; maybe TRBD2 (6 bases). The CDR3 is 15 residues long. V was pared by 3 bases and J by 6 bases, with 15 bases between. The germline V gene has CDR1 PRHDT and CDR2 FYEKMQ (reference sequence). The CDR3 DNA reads TGTGCCAGCAGCTTTAGTCTCGGGAGATCCAATGAGCAGTTCTTC. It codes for CASSFSLGRSNEQFF.

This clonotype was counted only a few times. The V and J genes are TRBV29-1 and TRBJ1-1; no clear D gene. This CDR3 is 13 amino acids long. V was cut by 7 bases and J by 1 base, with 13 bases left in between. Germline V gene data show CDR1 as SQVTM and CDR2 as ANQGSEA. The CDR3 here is CSATMAENTEAFF. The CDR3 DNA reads TGCAGCGCGACGATGGCCGAGAACACTGAAGCTTTCTTT.

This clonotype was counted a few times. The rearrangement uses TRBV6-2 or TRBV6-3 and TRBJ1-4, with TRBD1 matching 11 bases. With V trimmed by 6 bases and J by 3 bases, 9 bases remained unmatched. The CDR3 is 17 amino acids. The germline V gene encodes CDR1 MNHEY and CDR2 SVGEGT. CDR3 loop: CASSSDRGRSANEKLFF. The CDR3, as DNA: TGTGCCAGCAGCTCGGACAGGGGGCGTTCGGCTAATGAAAAACTGTTTTTT.

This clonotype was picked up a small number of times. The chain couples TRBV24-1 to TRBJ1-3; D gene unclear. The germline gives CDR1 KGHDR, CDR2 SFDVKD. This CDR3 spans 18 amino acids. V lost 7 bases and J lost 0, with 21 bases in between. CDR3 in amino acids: CATSSGVAGESSGNTIYF. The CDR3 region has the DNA TGTGCCACCAGCTCGGGCGTGGCTGGGGAAAGCTCTGGAAACACCATATATTTT.

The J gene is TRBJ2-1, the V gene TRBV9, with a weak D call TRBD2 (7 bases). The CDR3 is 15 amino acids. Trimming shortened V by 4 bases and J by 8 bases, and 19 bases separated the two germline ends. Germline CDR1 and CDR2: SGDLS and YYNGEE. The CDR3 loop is CASSLVGGAVDEQFF. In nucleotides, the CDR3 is TGTGCCAGCAGCCTTGTGGGGGGGGCGGTCGATGAGCAGTTCTTC.